The TCR beta chain described here comes from a study of early T cells in non-severe SARS-CoV-2 infection. As for the study in general: Sequencing input comprised bulk RNA from unsorted whole blood; chain pairing was not available.

The germline V gene has CDR1 SQVTM and CDR2 ANQGSEA. This CDR3 comprises 13 residues. The V and J ends lost 8 bases and 1 base respectively, with 14 bases between them. Molecules of cDNA were individually given unique molecular identifiers that were attached to them. TCRdb reanalysed the 5' RACE reads using MiXCR and keeps one entry per CDR3 protein. The profile covers tens of thousands of distinct CDR3 sequences, with 15% to 17% appearing a single time and 10% to 15% taken by the ten largest. Study-wide findings and caveats: CD4 and private specificities were missed by VDJdb matching, which favored anti-spike CD8 responses.

This clonotype showed up just a few times. The antigen is undetermined. The chain carries TRBV29-1 and TRBJ1-1; D is uncertain. The TCR comes from an adult who was a healthcare worker with PCR-confirmed SARS-CoV-2 infection or an uninfected control (not recorded which). The sequencing input was whole blood. DNA of the CDR3: TGCAGCTCTAGACACGGTTCGAACACTGAAGCTTTCTTT. Translation gives CSSRHGSNTEAFF.